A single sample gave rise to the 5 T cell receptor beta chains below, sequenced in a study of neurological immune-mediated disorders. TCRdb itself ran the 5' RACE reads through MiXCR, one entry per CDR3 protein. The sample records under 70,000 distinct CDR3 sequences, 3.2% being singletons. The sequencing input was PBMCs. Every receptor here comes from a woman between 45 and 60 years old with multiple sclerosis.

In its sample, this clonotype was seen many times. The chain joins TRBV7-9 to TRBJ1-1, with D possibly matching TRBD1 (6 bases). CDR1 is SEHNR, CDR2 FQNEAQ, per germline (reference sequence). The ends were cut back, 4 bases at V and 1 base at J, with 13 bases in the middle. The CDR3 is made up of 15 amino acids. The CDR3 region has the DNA TGTGCCAGCAGCTCCCAGGGGCTCCCGAACACTGAAGCTTTCTTT. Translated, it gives CASSSQGLPNTEAFF.

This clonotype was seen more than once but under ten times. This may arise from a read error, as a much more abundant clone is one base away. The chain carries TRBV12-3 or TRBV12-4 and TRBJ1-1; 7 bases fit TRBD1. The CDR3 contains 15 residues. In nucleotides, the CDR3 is TGTACCAGCAGTTCAGACAGGGTTCGGAACACTGAAGCTTTCTTT. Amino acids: CTSSSDRVRNTEAFF.

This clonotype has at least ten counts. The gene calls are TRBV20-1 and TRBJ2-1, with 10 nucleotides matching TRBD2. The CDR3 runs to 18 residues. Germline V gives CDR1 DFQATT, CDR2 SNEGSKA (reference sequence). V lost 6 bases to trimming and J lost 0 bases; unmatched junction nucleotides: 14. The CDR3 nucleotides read TGCAGTGCCCTACCAACTAGCGGGGTGATACTCTCCTACAATGAGCAGTTCTTC. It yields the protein CSALPTSGVILSYNEQFF.

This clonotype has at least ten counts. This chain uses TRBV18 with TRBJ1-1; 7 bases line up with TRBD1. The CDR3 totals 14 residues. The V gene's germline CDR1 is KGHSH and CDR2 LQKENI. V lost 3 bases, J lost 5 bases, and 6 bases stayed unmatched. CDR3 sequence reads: CASSPTGVGTEAFF. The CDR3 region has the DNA TGTGCCAGCTCACCCACAGGGGTAGGGACTGAAGCTTTCTTT. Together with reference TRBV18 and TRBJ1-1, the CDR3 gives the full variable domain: NAGVMQNPRHLVRRRGQEARLRCSPMKGHSHVYWYRQLPEEGLKFMVYLQKENIIDESGMPKERFSAEFPKEGPSILRIQQVVRGDSAAYFCASSPTGVGTEAFFGQGTRLTVV.

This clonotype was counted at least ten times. The CDR3 DNA sequence: TGTGCCACCAGTGATTTCACCGTTTCTGGGGCCAACGTCCTGACTTTC. Encoded protein: CATSDFTVSGANVLTF. J is TRBJ2-6 and V is TRBV24-1; no clear D. The CDR3 is 16 amino acids. The V and J ends lost 1 base and 1 base respectively, with 7 bases between them. Germline V CDR1 and CDR2: KGHDR, SFDVKD.